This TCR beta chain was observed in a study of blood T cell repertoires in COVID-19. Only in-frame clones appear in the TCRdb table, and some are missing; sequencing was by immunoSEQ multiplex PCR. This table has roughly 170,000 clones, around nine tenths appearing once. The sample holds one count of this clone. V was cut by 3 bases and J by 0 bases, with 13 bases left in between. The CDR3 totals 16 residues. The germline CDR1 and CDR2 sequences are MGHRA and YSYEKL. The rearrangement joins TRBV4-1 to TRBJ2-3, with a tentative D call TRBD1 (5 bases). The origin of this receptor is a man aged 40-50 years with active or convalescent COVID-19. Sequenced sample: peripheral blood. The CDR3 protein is CASSQAGFISTDTQYF. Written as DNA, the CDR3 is TGCGCCAGCAGCCAGGCAGGGTTCATTAGCACAGATACGCAGTATTTT.